These 21 T cell receptor beta chains originate from one sample sequenced in a study of T cell responses to AZD1222 COVID-19 vaccine. Using immunoSEQ multiplex PCR, the repertoire was profiled, and TCRdb retains in-frame clones only, with some absent. The sample records around 84,000 clones, 70% to 90% being singletons. The source material was peripheral blood, sampled on day 0 of AZD1222 vaccination. The receptors here all came from an adult in good health.

The rearrangement joins TRBV30 to TRBJ2-3, with TRBD1 matching 8 bases. Germline CDR1 GTSNPN, CDR2 SVGIG (reference sequence). The CDR3 is made up of 13 amino acids. V trimming: 3 bases; J trimming: 4 bases; junction bases outside the gene matches: 3. CDR3 nucleotide sequence: TGTGCCTGGAGGGTGGACAGGGCAGATACGCAGTATTTT. This sequence encodes CAWRVDRADTQYF.

The chain links TRBV6-5 to TRBJ1-2; D gene unclear. The CDR3 extends over 13 amino acids. The germline CDR1 and CDR2 sequences are MNHEY and SVGAGI. V gave up 6 bases and J gave up 2 bases, with 10 bases separating them. CDR3 in DNA: TGTGCCAGCAGCCCGAAGGAAAACTATGGCTACACCTTC. It encodes CASSPKENYGYTF.

V gene TRBV6-6 combines with J gene TRBJ2-7; the match to TRBD1 covers 11 bases. The length of the CDR3 is 16 residues. V gave up 4 bases and J gave up 2 bases; unmatched junction bases: 7. CDR1 is MNHNY, CDR2 SVGAGI, per germline (reference sequence). The CDR3 sequence is CASSSNRDRGTYEQYF. The CDR3 DNA sequence: TGTGCCAGCAGTTCCAACCGGGACAGGGGGACCTACGAGCAGTACTTC.

The genes are TRBV3-1 (or the pseudogene TRBV3-2) and TRBJ2-1; 7 bases align to TRBD2. Germline trimming cut 4 bases from V and 8 bases from J; bases unmatched to any gene: 2. The CDR3 sequence is 12 residues long. Germline CDR1 and CDR2: LGHDT and YNNKEL (reference sequence). Here the CDR3 reads CASSPGLYEQFF. DNA of the CDR3: TGTGCCAGCAGCCCGGGACTATATGAGCAGTTCTTC.

V gene TRBV5-3 combines with J gene TRBJ1-3; no firm D call. TRBV5-3 is noted as an ORF with a role that remains uncertain. V dropped 3 bases and J dropped 4 bases, with 17 bases sitting between them. The CDR3 is made up of 16 amino acids. CDR3 residues: CARSSRVGPNGNTIYF. In nucleotides, the CDR3 is TGTGCCAGAAGCTCCCGTGTCGGCCCGAACGGAAACACCATATATTTT.

The rearrangement uses TRBV27 and TRBJ2-5; 13 bases fit TRBD2. This CDR3 spans 19 amino acids. V gave up 0 bases and J gave up 1 base; unmatched junction bases: 8. Germline-derived CDR1 and CDR2 are MNHEY and SMNVEV (reference sequence). CDR3 in DNA: TGTGCCAGCAGTTTATCAAGCACCGGGACTAGCGGGACCCAAGAGACCCAGTACTTC. Translated, it gives CASSLSSTGTSGTQETQYF.

The genes are TRBV27 and TRBJ2-3; D ambiguous. Germline V lookup: CDR1 MNHEY, CDR2 SMNVEV (reference sequence). V was cut by 2 bases and J by 6 bases, with 6 bases left in between. The CDR3 runs 12 residues. The CDR3 loop reads CASSLMGDTQYF. The CDR3 DNA follows: TGTGCCAGCAGTTTAATGGGGGATACGCAGTATTTT.

The chain carries TRBV5-1 and TRBJ1-1; TRBD1 might be the D (6 bases). The CDR3 loop spans 13 amino acids. Between the trimmed V and J ends, which lost 1 base and 3 bases, there was a span of 7 bases. The germline CDR1 and CDR2 sequences are SGHRS and YFSETQ. CDR3 amino acids: CASSLKGDTEAFF. CDR3 in DNA: TGCGCCAGCAGCTTGAAGGGGGACACTGAAGCTTTCTTT.

The chain is built from TRBV7-3 and TRBJ2-1, with a possible D match to TRBD1 (6 bases). The V end lost 5 bases, the J end lost 9 bases, and 11 bases lay between the germline ends. CDR1 SGHTA and CDR2 FQGTGA come from the germline V gene. The CDR3 covers 12 residues. In nucleotides, the CDR3 is TGTGCCAGCAGCCAAGGACAGCTTGAGCAGTTCTTC. Protein: CASSQGQLEQFF.

The chain recombines TRBV7-2 with TRBJ2-5, with D tentatively TRBD2 (7 bases). The CDR3 sequence is 19 residues long. V was trimmed by 5 bases and J by 5 bases, leaving 30 bases between them. Germline V gene lookup returns CDR1 SGHTA and CDR2 FQGNSA. The CDR3 loop reads CASSPVGTTTRGGSETQYF. In nucleotides, the CDR3 is TGTGCCAGCAGCCCGGTTGGGACTACCACCCGAGGGGGATCGGAGACCCAGTACTTC.

The count of this clone is one. V is TRBV2 and J is TRBJ1-2; D might be TRBD1 (6 bases). Looked up from germline, CDR1 is SNHLY and CDR2 is FYNNEI. V was pared by 6 bases and J by 9 bases, with 17 bases between. The CDR3 has 13 residues. The CDR3 here is CASSRTAVVRYTF. The CDR3 DNA reads as TGTGCCAGCAGCCGGACAGCTGTTGTGCGCTACACCTTC.

This clone showed up just once. The conserved phenylalanine or tryptophan normally closing the CDR3 is absent here, so this likely arose from a read error. No DNA is shown, since the ends of the CDR3 on it are uncertain; the CDR3 is the one TCRdb lists. The chain has TRBV27 and TRBJ2-3; the table's D call, TRBD2, was not checked against the DNA. The V gene's germline CDR1 is MNHEY and CDR2 SMNVEV (reference sequence). A total of 8 residues make up the CDR3, ends included. The CDR3 spells CASLSGGS.

The chain couples TRBV27 to TRBJ2-5, with D tentatively TRBD1 (6 bases). Trimming removed 4 bases at V and 0 bases at J, with 9 bases between. This CDR3 is built from 14 residues. Germline V gives CDR1 MNHEY, CDR2 SMNVEV (reference sequence). CDR3 in DNA: TGTGCCAGCAGTTACAGGGCGTACCAAGAGACCCAGTACTTC. Residues: CASSYRAYQETQYF.

The gene calls are TRBV29-1 and TRBJ2-7; tentative D call: TRBD2 (5 bases). Trimming shortened V by 6 bases and J by 1 base, and 16 bases separated the two germline ends. The germline CDR1 and CDR2 sequences are SQVTM and ANQGSEA. The CDR3 is 14 residues long. CDR3 residues: CSVAGGLGSYEQYF. DNA of the CDR3: TGCAGCGTAGCCGGAGGTCTTGGGTCCTACGAGCAGTACTTC.

This clone was found a few times. V usage is TRBV6-2 or TRBV6-3 and J usage is TRBJ1-5; 8 bases are a match to TRBD1. Losses at the gene ends were 0 bases for V and 4 bases for J; bases not matched to a gene: 8. This CDR3 contains 17 residues. In germline, CDR1 is MNHEY, CDR2 SVGEGT. The CDR3 DNA reads TGTGCCAGCAGTTACTCGAGGGGACAGGCCCCAAATCAGCCCCAGCATTTT. Its protein product is CASSYSRGQAPNQPQHF.

The V call is TRBV5-8, the J call TRBJ2-4, with D unclear. V lost 7 bases and J lost 4, with 12 bases in between. This CDR3 is built from 13 residues. Looked up from germline, CDR1 is SGHTS and CDR2 is YDEGEE. For the CDR3, the DNA is TGTGCCAGCGGTACGGCAGTAAAAAACATTCAGTACTTC. Residues: CASGTAVKNIQYF. The entire variable domain, with the rest obtained from reference TRBV5-8 and TRBJ2-4, is as follows: EAGVTQSPTHLIKTRGQQATLRCSPISGHTSVYWYQQALGLGLQFLLWYDEGEERNRGNFPPRFSGRQFPNYSSELNVNALELEDSALYLCASGTAVKNIQYFGAGTRLSVL.

This clone was observed a handful of times. The chain links TRBV5-1 to TRBJ1-5; possibly TRBD1 for D (6 bases). Germline CDR1 SGHRS, CDR2 YFSETQ. This CDR3 contains 13 residues. Trimming cost V 1 base and J 8 bases, with 10 bases left between them. The CDR3 region has the DNA TGCGCCAGCAGCTTGAGCAGGGGAAAGCCCCAGCATTTT. Translating it yields CASSLSRGKPQHF.

The rearrangement links TRBV9 to TRBJ1-1; 8 bases fit TRBD1. V was pared by 4 bases and J by 5 bases, with 13 bases of the junction left unmatched. Germline CDR1 and CDR2: SGDLS and YYNGEE. The CDR3 spans 16 residues. Written as DNA, the CDR3 is TGTGCCAGCAGCACTAGTCTAAGGAGACAGGGGACTGAAGCTTTCTTT. The encoded protein is CASSTSLRRQGTEAFF.

V is TRBV2 and J is TRBJ2-7; TRBD2 is a possible D gene (5 bases). With 7 bases removed from V and 4 bases from J, the gap between germline ends came to 14 bases. Germline V gene sequence: CDR1 SNHLY, CDR2 FYNNEI. The CDR3 is 13 amino acids. The CDR3 is CASTGRGSYEQYF. Written as DNA, the CDR3 is TGTGCCAGCACCGGACGGGGTTCGTACGAGCAGTACTTC.

This chain uses TRBV9 with TRBJ2-6; D possibly corresponds to TRBD2 (5 bases). The CDR3 has 19 amino acids. V lost 4 bases, J lost 0 bases, and 20 bases lay in between. Looked up from germline, CDR1 is SGDLS and CDR2 is YYNGEE. The CDR3 reads CASSPRSIGGLSGANVLTF. CDR3 DNA: TGTGCCAGCAGCCCCCGTTCAATAGGAGGCCTCTCTGGGGCCAACGTCCTGACTTTC.

The table lists this clone with a few counts. The chain recombines TRBV28 with TRBJ2-3, with a tentative D call TRBD2 (5 bases). The V gene's germline CDR1 is MDHEN and CDR2 SYDVKM. The CDR3 runs to 12 residues. The V and J ends lost 6 bases and 7 bases respectively, with 11 bases between them. The CDR3 DNA sequence: TGTGCCAGCAGAGGAGGAACCTATACGCAGTATTTT. It translates to CASRGGTYTQYF.